Listed below are T cell receptor beta chains from one sample, sequenced in a study of blood T cell repertoires in COVID-19. This table comes from immunoSEQ multiplex PCR, and its TCRdb copy is limited to in-frame clones, with some not included. The sample lists 110,000 or so clones, around 85% seen once, with 13% in the top ten. Sequenced sample: peripheral blood. The receptors were sampled from a human donor in a cohort sampled during active COVID-19. Each CDR3 is given with its conserved first and last residue. D genes are given only for firm matches. The size of a clone is reported for some rows only, either as once, few or many, or as a class for expanded clones.

abundance,d_gene,j_gene,v_gene,CDR3aa,CDR3nt
.,.,TRBJ2-7,TRBV4-1,CASSQERGRGYEQYF,TGCGCCAGCAGCCAAGAAAGGGGTAGAGGTTACGAGCAGTACTTC
.,TRBD1,TRBJ2-7,TRBV29-1,CSVRTGGAPEQYF,TGCAGCGTAAGGACAGGGGGGGCCCCCGAGCAGTACTTC
.,TRBD2,TRBJ2-1,TRBV20-1,CSASTGGGSYNEQFF,TGCAGTGCTAGTACGGGGGGAGGATCCTACAATGAGCAGTTCTTC
.,.,TRBJ2-7,TRBV7-2,CASSLDGSYNEQYF,TGTGCCAGCAGCTTAGATGGCAGTTACAACGAGCAGTACTTC
.,.,TRBJ2-1,TRBV21-1,CASPRGRGGYNEQFF,TGTGCCAGCCCCCGTGGGCGGGGGGGTTACAATGAGCAGTTCTTC
.,.,TRBJ1-1,TRBV10-2,CASSEPGRGHTEAFF,TGCGCCAGCAGTGAGCCTGGACGGGGTCACACTGAAGCTTTCTTT
.,TRBD2,TRBJ2-1,TRBV4-3,CASSLTSGADNEQFF,TGCGCCAGCAGCCTTACTAGCGGGGCCGACAATGAGCAGTTCTTC
.,TRBD1,TRBJ2-1,TRBV28,CASSAVRGRGDNEQFF,TGTGCCAGCAGTGCAGTCAGGGGGCGCGGGGACAATGAGCAGTTCTTC
.,.,TRBJ1-4,TRBV12-3/TRBV12-4,CASSFLEKLFF,TGTGCCAGCAGTTTTCTTGAAAAACTGTTTTTT
few,TRBD1,TRBJ2-7,TRBV3-1/TRBV3-2,CASSIGTGVGEQYF,TGTGCCAGCAGCATTGGGACAGGGGTGGGCGAGCAGTACTTC
.,TRBD1,TRBJ2-5,TRBV4-1,CASSQTPGGDGETQYF,TGCGCCAGCAGCCAAACCCCAGGGGGCGACGGGGAGACCCAGTACTTC
.,.,TRBJ1-2,TRBV11-1,CASSLEGLSGYTF,TGTGCCAGCAGCTTAGAGGGACTCTCGGGCTACACCTTC
once,.,TRBJ1-2,TRBV25-1,CASSVGQQYGYTF,TGTGCCAGCAGTGTGGGGCAGCAATATGGCTACACCTTC
once,.,TRBJ2-3,TRBV27,CASIVGGATDTQYF,TGTGCCAGCATTGTGGGGGGGGCGACAGATACGCAGTATTTT
.,TRBD2,TRBJ2-3,TRBV10-3,CAISESTSGGVGTQYF,TGTGCCATCAGTGAGTCGACTAGCGGGGGGGTCGGTACGCAGTATTTT
.,TRBD1,TRBJ1-4,TRBV2,CASIFRTGAREKLFF,TGTGCCAGCATTTTTAGGACAGGGGCCCGGGAAAAACTGTTTTTT
.,.,TRBJ1-1,TRBV11-3,CASSAGNMNTEAFF,TGTGCCAGCAGCGCGGGCAATATGAACACTGAAGCTTTCTTT
.,TRBD1,TRBJ1-2,TRBV6-4,CASSGVAGGDYGYTF,TGTGCCAGCAGTGGCGTCGCAGGGGGCGACTATGGCTACACCTTC
.,.,TRBJ1-2,TRBV28,CASSKVTANYGYTF,TGTGCCAGCAGTAAAGTCACAGCTAACTATGGCTACACCTTC
few,TRBD1,TRBJ1-5,TRBV2,CASSSGGYSNQPQHF,TGTGCCAGCAGTTCAGGGGGTTATAGCAATCAGCCCCAGCATTTT
.,.,TRBJ1-3,TRBV7-8,CASSFAGAGNTIYF,TGTGCCAGCAGCTTCGCAGGGGCTGGAAACACCATATATTTT
few,.,TRBJ1-2,TRBV28,CASRTPDRSSYGYTF,TGTGCCAGCAGGACCCCCGACAGGTCGAGCTATGGCTACACCTTC
.,.,TRBJ1-2,TRBV10-1,CASYRSSTF,TGCGCCAGCTATCGGAGTAGCACCTTC
.,TRBD1,TRBJ2-3,TRBV7-9,CASSSLHPGQSDTQYF,TGTGCCAGCAGCTCTTTACACCCGGGACAGAGCGATACGCAGTATTTT
.,TRBD1,TRBJ2-7,TRBV10-3,CAISSGTATYEQYF,TGTGCCATCAGCTCCGGGACAGCTACCTACGAGCAGTACTTC
.,TRBD1,TRBJ2-7,TRBV30,CAWSSAGTGGF,TGTGCCTGGAGTTCCGCCGGGACAGGGGGGTTC
.,.,TRBJ2-3,TRBV6-4,CASSADGGTDTQYF,TGTGCCAGCAGTGCTGACGGAGGCACAGATACGCAGTATTTT
few,.,TRBJ1-3,TRBV15,CATSRGWMEQSVGTIYF,TGTGCCACCAGCAGAGGCTGGATGGAGCAGTCGGTGGGCACCATATATTTT
.,.,TRBJ2-1,TRBV24-1,CATSDSPNWRVNEQFF,TGTGCCACCAGTGATTCCCCTAATTGGAGGGTTAATGAGCAGTTCTTC
.,TRBD1,TRBJ2-1,TRBV5-1,CASSLEPGGDRFF,TGCGCCAGCAGCTTGGAACCAGGGGGAGATCGGTTCTTC
.,.,TRBJ2-2,TRBV7-6,CASSLNRVVGELFF,TGTGCCAGCAGCTTAAACAGGGTGGTCGGGGAGCTGTTTTTT
.,TRBD2,TRBJ2-3,TRBV5-1,CASSLGSSGGPDTQYF,TGCGCCAGCAGCTTGGGTAGTAGCGGGGGGCCTGATACGCAGTATTTT
.,TRBD1,TRBJ2-5,TRBV28,CASSRTGLETQYF,TGTGCCAGCAGCCGGACAGGGCTAGAGACCCAGTACTTC
.,.,TRBJ2-3,TRBV2,CASSDKRGTDTQYF,TGTGCCAGCAGTGACAAGCGGGGCACAGATACGCAGTATTTT
.,TRBD1,TRBJ1-2,TRBV2,CASSAGQGATYYGYTF,TGTGCCAGCAGTGCCGGACAGGGGGCGACCTACTATGGCTACACCTTC
.,TRBD1,TRBJ2-1,TRBV14,CASNSAGGPYNEQFF,TGTGCCAGCAACTCAGCAGGGGGTCCCTACAATGAGCAGTTCTTC
.,.,TRBJ1-5,TRBV10-1,CAPPGDLSNQPQHF,TGCGCCCCGCCGGGGGATCTTAGCAATCAGCCCCAGCATTTT
.,TRBD2,TRBJ2-7,TRBV7-9,CASSLSGGSSYEQYF,TGTGCCAGCAGCCTCTCGGGGGGGAGCTCCTACGAGCAGTACTTC
few,TRBD1,TRBJ2-7,TRBV2,CASSRDSRRLGSSYEQYF,TGTGCCAGCAGTAGGGACAGCCGTCGGCTGGGTAGTAGCTACGAGCAGTACTTC
.,TRBD1,TRBJ1-6,TRBV6-1,CASSEDRGRIGGSYNSPLHF,TGTGCCAGCAGTGAGGACAGGGGGCGTATCGGGGGCTCCTATAATTCACCCCTCCACTTT
.,.,TRBJ1-2,TRBV29-1,CSVENRQNYGYTF,TGCAGCGTTGAGAACAGGCAGAACTATGGCTACACCTTC
.,TRBD1,TRBJ1-1,TRBV20-1,CSASTGGRAFF,TGCAGTGCTTCCACAGGGGGCAGAGCTTTCTTT
.,.,TRBJ1-2,TRBV19,CASSITDYGYTF,TGTGCCAGTAGTATAACGGACTATGGCTACACCTTC
.,TRBD1,TRBJ1-2,TRBV15,CATSRDDRAGDGYTF,TGTGCCACCAGCAGAGATGACAGGGCGGGTGACGGCTACACCTTC
.,.,TRBJ2-1,TRBV28,CASSQARAALPRQFF,TGTGCCAGCAGTCAAGCGCGGGCCGCCCTTCCTCGGCAGTTCTTC
.,.,TRBJ2-1,TRBV10-3,CAISESFRQREAYNEQFF,TGTGCCATCAGTGAGTCGTTTCGCCAGCGCGAGGCCTACAATGAGCAGTTCTTC
.,TRBD1,TRBJ1-5,TRBV2,CASSTDRGAYSNQPQHF,TGTGCCAGCAGTACCGACAGGGGGGCCTATAGCAATCAGCCCCAGCATTTT
once,.,TRBJ1-3,TRBV4-1,CASSQDPINGFSGNTIYF,TGCGCCAGCAGCCAAGATCCCATCAACGGGTTCTCTGGAAACACCATATATTTT
.,TRBD1,TRBJ2-2,TRBV6-1,CASSEVPGTGGINGELFF,TGTGCCAGCAGTGAAGTCCCCGGGACAGGGGGCATCAACGGGGAGCTGTTTTTT
.,.,TRBJ2-3,TRBV4-1,CASSQVVAVYTQYF,TGCGCCAGCAGCCAAGTCGTGGCGGTATATACGCAGTATTTT
once,TRBD1,TRBJ1-2,TRBV7-9,CASSADGGPDRALYGYTF,TGTGCCAGCAGCGCCGACGGCGGGCCCGACAGGGCCCTCTATGGCTACACCTTC